The entry below gives a single T cell receptor beta chain sequence along with its context. The antigen is not known. The data derive from a study of cytomegalovirus exposure and HLA in healthy donors. Study findings and constraints: The tendency of first-cohort TCR clusters to co-occur in the 120 or so validation repertoires emerged from a later analysis.

Profiling relied on immunoSEQ multiplex PCR, and the TCRdb table lists in-frame clones only, not all of them. The table shows roughly 300,000 clones, with approximately 90% occurring only once. V shed 0 bases and J 3 bases; nucleotides not matched to a gene: 2. The CDR3 extends over 15 amino acids. Looked up from germline, CDR1 is SEHNR and CDR2 is FQNEAQ (reference sequence). The gene calls are TRBV7-9 and TRBJ2-4, with 7 nucleotides matching TRBD1. This TCR was recovered from a woman aged 30 to 39 in good health and CMV-seropositive. The sequencing input was PBMCs. The CDR3 protein is CASSLAPGGKNIQYF. DNA for the CDR3: TGTGCCAGCAGCTTAGCTCCAGGGGGCAAAAACATTCAGTACTTC.